A selection of T cell receptor beta chains follows, all from one sample in a study of Ad26.COV2.S vaccination and SARS-CoV-2 variants. Here immunoSEQ multiplex PCR was the method, and the copy in TCRdb shows in-frame clones only, minus some. The data contain 400,000 to 450,000 clones, approximately 92% of them singletons. The sequencing used peripheral blood, collected in a trial of Ad26.COV2.S vaccine versus placebo. The source is a person aged 18-60 years who received the Ad26.COV2.S COVID-19 vaccine or a placebo. The CDR3 runs from the conserved cysteine through the conserved F or W. A D gene is named only where the DNA matches it firmly. Size is omitted from some rows. Given values are once, few, many or a class for expanded clones.

. | TRBJ1-1 | TRBV7-6 | TRBD1 | TGTGCCAGCAGCGCCTTGGGGACAGGGAGGACTGAAGCTTTCTTT | CASSALGTGRTEAFF
few | TRBJ2-7 | TRBV7-9 | TRBD2 | TGTGCCAGCAATCCGGGACTAGTCTCCTACGAGCAGTACTTC | CASNPGLVSYEQYF
. | TRBJ1-1 | TRBV27 | . | TGTGCCAGCACCCCCGCAGGCGACAACACTGAAGCTTTCTTT | CASTPAGDNTEAFF
. | TRBJ2-1 | TRBV5-3 | . | TGTGCCAGAAGCTTGGTTGTGGACTCCTACAATGAGCAGTTCTTC | CARSLVVDSYNEQFF
. | TRBJ2-5 | TRBV30 | TRBD1 | TGTGCCTATTGGGACAGTGGCCTCCAAGAGACCCAGTACTTC | CAYWDSGLQETQYF
. | TRBJ2-3 | TRBV6-5 | . | TGTGCCAGCAGTTACCGCACAGATACGCAGTATTTT | CASSYRTDTQYF
. | TRBJ1-2 | TRBV6-5 | . | TGTGCCAGCAGTTACTCGTATAGGGGAGAGGGCTACACCTTC | CASSYSYRGEGYTF
. | TRBJ2-1 | TRBV7-2 | . | TGTGCCAGCAGCGCCCGGCATCGCAGGAGGATCGAGCAGTTCTTC | CASSARHRRRIEQFF
. | TRBJ1-2 | TRBV7-9 | . | TGTGCCAGCAGCTTATTAGGGATTAACTATGGCTACACCTTC | CASSLLGINYGYTF
. | TRBJ2-1 | TRBV6-1 | . | TGTGCCAGCAGGGAAGGGTGGAGTAGCTCCTACAATGAGCAGTTCTTC | CASREGWSSSYNEQFF
few | TRBJ2-5 | TRBV5-6 | . | TGTGCCAGCAGTCTCCAGGATAAAGAGACCCAGTACTTC | CASSLQDKETQYF
. | TRBJ2-7 | TRBV5-1 | . | TGCGCCAGCAGCGTGGCGCGTGGAAACTACGAGCAGTACTTC | CASSVARGNYEQYF
. | TRBJ1-2 | TRBV6-5 | . | TGTGCCAGCAGTTCCGTAGGGGTCTATGGCTACACCTTC | CASSSVGVYGYTF
. | TRBJ2-6 | TRBV11-2 | . | TGTGCCAGCAGCCCCGGGGTTTTCTCTGGGGCCAACGTCCTGACTTTC | CASSPGVFSGANVLTF
. | TRBJ2-7 | TRBV12-5 | . | TGTGCTAGTGGTTTGTTCCCACAGGGTTACGAGCAGTACTTC | CASGLFPQGYEQYF
. | TRBJ1-2 | TRBV9 | . | TGTGCCAGCAGCGCCACGACAGGTATCGATGGCTACACCTTC | CASSATTGIDGYTF
. | TRBJ2-1 | TRBV19 | . | TGTGCCAGTAGTGCCGCGGGTAGCTCCTACAATGAGCAGTTCTTC | CASSAAGSSYNEQFF
once | TRBJ2-7 | TRBV28 | TRBD1 | TGTGCCAGCAGATCACAGGGGTTCGAGCAGTACTTC | CASRSQGFEQYF
. | TRBJ2-5 | TRBV18 | TRBD1 | TGTGCCAGCTCACCCCGACAGGGGGCGGAGACCCAGTACTTC | CASSPRQGAETQYF
. | TRBJ2-7 | TRBV6-2/TRBV6-3 | TRBD2 | TGTGCCAGCAGTTACGGGACTAGCCAGTACGAGCAGTACTTC | CASSYGTSQYEQYF
. | TRBJ1-2 | TRBV18 | . | TGTGCCAGCTCACCACGGACAGATAATGGCTACACCTTC | CASSPRTDNGYTF
. | TRBJ1-1 | TRBV2 | TRBD1 | TGTGCCAGCAGTTATTCAGGGGGGAACACTGAAGCTTTCTTT | CASSYSGGNTEAFF
. | TRBJ2-3 | TRBV5-1 | TRBD1 | TGCGCCAGCCGGACAGGGGCAGATACGCAGTATTTT | CASRTGADTQYF
. | TRBJ1-3 | TRBV2 | . | TGTGCCAGCAGTCCCGGGAGGGCTACGGGAAACACCATATATTTT | CASSPGRATGNTIYF
once | TRBJ2-5 | TRBV3-1/TRBV3-2 | TRBD1 | TGTGCCAGCAGCCCCACCCGGACGAGTGAGCCGGGACAGGGCCCTAGCCACCAAGAGACCCAGTACTTC | CASSPTRTSEPGQGPSHQETQYF
. | TRBJ1-6 | TRBV7-9 | TRBD1 | TGTGCCAGCAGCTGGACCGGGACAGGGAAGAAGTCGCCCCTCCACTTT | CASSWTGTGKKSPLHF
. | TRBJ1-5 | TRBV28 | TRBD1 | TGTGCCAGCATACACGGACAGGTCAATCAGCCCCAGCATTTT | CASIHGQVNQPQHF
few | TRBJ2-7 | TRBV27 | . | TGTGCCAGCCTCTCCGGTGGGGGCGAGCAGTACTTC | CASLSGGGEQYF
. | TRBJ1-5 | TRBV19 | TRBD1 | TGTGCCAGTCTCCCAGGGGGACCAGGGCCGACCTCCAATCAGCCCCAGCATTTT | CASLPGGPGPTSNQPQHF
. | TRBJ1-6 | TRBV4-3 | . | TGCGCCAGCAGCCAACAGTCGGAACATAATTCACCCCTCCACTTT | CASSQQSEHNSPLHF
. | TRBJ1-6 | TRBV2 | TRBD1 | TGTGCCAGCAGCGGGCAGGGGGCTTCACCCCTCCACTTT | CASSGQGASPLHF
. | TRBJ1-2 | TRBV28 | . | TGTGCCAGCAGCACGATCATTCCGGGACCCTATGGGGGCTACACCTTC | CASSTIIPGPYGGYTF
. | TRBJ2-5 | TRBV7-2 | . | TGTGCCAGCAGCTTAGTGATGGAGACCCAGTACTTC | CASSLVMETQYF
. | TRBJ2-7 | TRBV25-1 | . | TGTGCCAGCAGCACCCTATCGACCTCCTACGAGCAGTACTTC | CASSTLSTSYEQYF
. | TRBJ2-5 | TRBV6-2/TRBV6-3 | . | TGTGCCAGCAGTCGAACAGAGCAAGAGACCCAGTACTTC | CASSRTEQETQYF
few | TRBJ2-5 | TRBV4-1 | . | TGCGCCAGCAGCCAATTGACAGGGAGGGAGACCCAGTACTTC | CASSQLTGRETQYF
. | TRBJ2-7 | TRBV19 | . | TGTGCCAGTAGTCTAGACGGAACCTACGAGCAGTACTTC | CASSLDGTYEQYF
. | TRBJ2-1 | TRBV10-3 | TRBD2 | TGTGCCATCAGTGAGTCGAGGTCACTAGCGGGGGAAAAAGATGAGCAGTTCTTC | CAISESRSLAGEKDEQFF
. | TRBJ2-1 | TRBV5-1 | TRBD2 | TGCGCCAGCAGCTTGGGCGGGGGGCTCTACAATGAGCAGTTCTTC | CASSLGGGLYNEQFF
. | TRBJ1-2 | TRBV6-2/TRBV6-3 | . | TGTGCCAGCAGTTCGCAGGGAGCCTATGGCTACACCTTC | CASSSQGAYGYTF
. | TRBJ1-3 | TRBV19 | . | TGTGCCAGTACCCTGGGGCGGAAACCTACTGGAAACACCATATATTTT | CASTLGRKPTGNTIYF